This TCR beta chain was identified during a study of Ad26.COV2.S vaccination and SARS-CoV-2 variants. Treatment denoted: around 19 received Ad26.COV2.S at low or high dose, single or two shots; about 5 received placebo; per-sample allocation not given. At day 63 after the first vaccine or placebo injection, samples were drawn. Clones were sequenced by immunoSEQ multiplex PCR, and TCRdb holds only the in-frame ones, with some missing. The table lists 430,000 or so clones, 89% of them singletons. CDR1 and CDR2 from the germline V gene are MNHEY and SVGAGI. V lost 7 bases, J lost 3 bases, and 4 bases stayed unmatched. The CDR3 consists of 15 residues.

The TCR sequence derives from a person aged 18-60 years who received the Ad26.COV2.S COVID-19 vaccine or a placebo. The sequenced sample was peripheral blood, obtained in a trial of Ad26.COV2.S vaccine versus placebo. The J gene is TRBJ2-1, the V gene TRBV6-5; TRBD2 agrees at 12 bases. Written as DNA, the CDR3 is TGTGCCAGCACCCCGACTAGCGGGAGCTACAATGAGCAGTTCTTC. Protein product: CASTPTSGSYNEQFF.